The 23 T cell receptor beta chains below were found in one sample sequenced in a study of cytomegalovirus exposure and HLA in healthy donors. The PCR employed 60 Vbeta primers together with 13 Jbeta primers. Libraries were prepared by immunoSEQ multiplex PCR; TCRdb keeps only in-frame clonotypes and omits some of them. There are 100,000 or so clones in the sample; roughly 74% occur only once, and less than 2% lies in the top ten. The material sequenced was PBMCs. These receptors were taken from a woman between 40 and 50 years old in good health and CMV-seronegative.

The CDR3 spells CASSPVMGKGANEQFF. The CDR3 DNA follows: TGTGCCAGCAGCCCGGTAATGGGTAAGGGGGCCAATGAGCAGTTCTTC. This chain connects TRBV13 to TRBJ2-1, with TRBD1 matching over 7 bases. The CDR3 contains 16 residues. Germline assignment: CDR1 PRHDT and CDR2 FYEKMQ (reference sequence). V dropped 5 bases and J dropped 6; count of bases not matched to a gene: 13.

The J gene is TRBJ1-1, the V gene TRBV6-5; D gene uncertain. Germline V gene sequence: CDR1 MNHEY, CDR2 SVGAGI. With 0 bases removed from V and 3 bases from J, the gap between germline ends came to 11 bases. The CDR3 runs 15 residues. In nucleotides, the CDR3 is TGTGCCAGCAGTTACTCAGGGAGTTTTGACACTGAAGCTTTCTTT. Its protein is CASSYSGSFDTEAFF.

In this sample, this clone turned up a few times. This chain links TRBV4-3 with TRBJ2-1; 8 positions agree with TRBD2. The V gene end was trimmed by 0 bases and the J gene end by 10 bases; junction bases not matched to a gene: 5. The CDR3 extends over 14 amino acids. Germline V gene data show CDR1 as LGHNA and CDR2 as YSLEER. In DNA, the CDR3 is TGCGCCAGCAGCCAAGAGTACGGGGGGGGCGAGCAGTTCTTC. Its translation is CASSQEYGGGEQFF.

This chain connects TRBV10-2 to TRBJ2-3; weak D call: TRBD1 (5 bases). The V and J ends lost 9 bases and 2 bases respectively, with 12 bases between them. CDR3 length: 13 amino acids. Germline assignment: CDR1 WSHSY and CDR2 SAAADI. The CDR3 DNA is TGCGCCAGGAAAGGGGTTGACACAGATACGCAGTATTTT. Amino acid sequence: CARKGVDTDTQYF.

V gene TRBV6-6 combines with J gene TRBJ1-2, with 7 positions matching TRBD1. V trimming: 6 bases; J trimming: 3 bases; junction bases outside the gene matches: 4. Germline values: CDR1 MNHNY, CDR2 SVGAGI (reference sequence). The CDR3 covers 13 residues. CDR3 bases: TGTGCCAGCAGGGAGACAGGGTACTATGGCTACACCTTC. Protein sequence: CASRETGYYGYTF.

The rearrangement uses TRBV15 and TRBJ2-3; 8 bases line up with TRBD2. In germline, CDR1 is LNHNV, CDR2 YYDKDF (reference sequence). V shed 0 bases and J 1 base; nucleotides not matched to a gene: 6. The CDR3 is 17 residues long. As DNA, the CDR3 is TGTGCCACCAGCAGAGACGCTCAACTAGCGGGCACAGATACGCAGTATTTT. This sequence encodes CATSRDAQLAGTDTQYF.

For this clone: A junction end diverges from the germline sequence, so it may reflect a read error. The chain is built from TRBV7-9 and TRBJ1-2, with D perhaps TRBD1 (6 bases). From germline, CDR1 is SEHNR and CDR2 FQNEAQ (reference sequence). The CDR3 is made up of 12 amino acids. The chain's CDR3 is CSSSLDRFGYTF. As DNA, the CDR3 is TGTTCCAGCAGTCTCGACAGGTTCGGCTACACCTTC.

The V gene is TRBV28, the J gene TRBJ2-5, with TRBD2 matching 12 bases. TRBJ2-7 matches the DNA end more closely, so the J call is doubtful. The germline gives CDR1 MDHEN, CDR2 SYDVKM. CDR3 size: 16 residues. As DNA, the CDR3 is TGTGCCAGCAGTTTAGAGACTAGCGGGAGTGTCTACGAGCAGTACTTC. This encodes CASSLETSGSVYEQYF.

The rearrangement uses TRBV4-3 and TRBJ2-1; D may be TRBD2 (7 bases). CDR1 and CDR2 (germline): LGHNA, YSLEER. Trimming pared 4 bases from V and 7 bases from J, leaving 17 bases between. This CDR3 is built from 15 residues. The CDR3 loop reads CASSPLLGGPNEQFF. CDR3 nucleotides: TGCGCCAGCAGCCCCCTGTTGGGGGGGCCTAATGAGCAGTTCTTC.

This clone was observed a few times. The chain carries TRBV6-6 and TRBJ2-3; no clear D. This CDR3 comprises 15 residues. V was shortened by 4 bases and J by 2 bases, with 13 bases between the two germline ends. Germline V gene sequence: CDR1 MNHNY, CDR2 SVGAGI (reference sequence). The DNA for the CDR3 is TGTGCCAGCAGTTCTTGGCGGAGCCTCACAGATACGCAGTATTTT. Its translation: CASSSWRSLTDTQYF.

This clone has just one count. CDR3 sequence: CASRVGLAGDEQFF. CDR3 DNA sequence: TGTGCCAGCAGGGTGGGTCTAGCGGGAGATGAGCAGTTCTTC. The chain carries TRBV6-1 and TRBJ2-1; 10 positions agree with TRBD2. In germline, CDR1 is MNHNS, CDR2 SASEGT. With 6 bases clipped from V and 8 bases from J, the junction kept 7 bases outside the gene matches. The CDR3 totals 14 residues.

CDR3: CASSFSGTDSSNHYEQYF. The CDR3, as DNA: TGTGCCAGCAGCTTTAGTGGGACTGACTCTAGCAACCACTACGAGCAGTACTTC. The chain joins TRBV7-8 to TRBJ2-7, with D possibly being TRBD2 (6 bases). Trimming took off 3 bases at V and 3 bases at J, with 24 bases between the two ends. CDR1 SGHVS and CDR2 FQNEAQ come from the germline V gene. The CDR3 covers 18 residues.

V gene TRBV12-5 combines with J gene TRBJ2-7; 10 bases agree with TRBD2. Unmatched junction bases numbered 4, after V lost 2 bases and J lost 0 bases. The CDR3 contains 16 residues. From germline, CDR1 is LGHNT and CDR2 FRNRAP. The CDR3 spells CASGLPGTSDSYEQYF. DNA for the CDR3: TGTGCTAGTGGTTTGCCCGGGACTAGCGACTCCTACGAGCAGTACTTC.

V gene TRBV4-1 combines with J gene TRBJ2-5, with TRBD1 identical over 8 bases. The CDR3 spans 14 residues. With 3 bases clipped from V and 4 bases from J, the junction kept 4 bases outside the gene matches. Germline CDR1 reads MGHRA; CDR2 reads YSYEKL. CDR3 loop: CASSQTGVGETQYF. Here the CDR3 DNA reads TGCGCCAGCAGCCAGACAGGGGTGGGAGAGACCCAGTACTTC.

This clone was observed a few times. This chain links TRBV28 with TRBJ1-3; D is possibly TRBD1 (6 bases). V shed 5 bases and J shed 2 bases, with 22 bases lying between them. Germline CDR1 MDHEN, CDR2 SYDVKM. The CDR3 runs to 18 residues. The CDR3 loop is CASSPSVRAGAPGNTIYF. In DNA form, the CDR3 reads TGTGCCAGCAGTCCCTCTGTAAGGGCGGGGGCGCCTGGAAACACCATATATTTT.

The V call is TRBV13, the J call TRBJ2-7; TRBD1 aligns across 7 bases. Germline V gene data show CDR1 as PRHDT and CDR2 as FYEKMQ (reference sequence). This CDR3 is built from 14 residues. Trimming at V came to 5 bases and at J to 2 bases, leaving 6 bases not matched to a gene. As DNA, the CDR3 is TGTGCCAGCAGCAACCGACAGGGCACCTACGAGCAGTACTTC. Protein: CASSNRQGTYEQYF. Combining the CDR3 with reference TRBV13 and TRBJ2-7 gives the whole variable domain AAGVIQSPRHLIKEKRETATLKCYPIPRHDTVYWYQQGPGQDPQFLISFYEKMQSDKGSIPDRFSAQQFSDYHSELNMSSLELGDSALYFCASSNRQGTYEQYFGPGTRLTVT.

This sequence joins TRBV5-1 and TRBJ2-5; tentatively, D is TRBD2 (5 bases). The CDR3 spans 13 residues. The germline CDR1 and CDR2 sequences are SGHRS and YFSETQ. The V end was cut by 0 bases, the J end by 5 bases, with 8 bases between. In DNA form, the CDR3 reads TGCGCCAGCAGCTTGGCCGGGATGGAGACCCAGTACTTC. It is translated as CASSLAGMETQYF. The complete variable domain, with remaining parts taken from reference TRBV5-1 and TRBJ2-5, reads KAGVTQTPRYLIKTRGQQVTLSCSPISGHRSVSWYQQTPGQGLQFLFEYFSETQRNKGNFPGRFSGRQFSNSRSEMNVSTLELGDSALYLCASSLAGMETQYFGPGTRLLVL.

This clone has a handful of counts. The chain has TRBV29-1 and TRBJ1-2, with a weak D call TRBD1 (6 bases). The CDR3 is 13 residues long. The V gene lost 4 bases and the J gene lost 4 bases, with 13 bases spanning the gap. Germline CDR1 reads SQVTM; CDR2 reads ANQGSEA. CDR3 in amino acids: CSVGGGQGYGYTF. The CDR3, as DNA: TGCAGCGTTGGGGGGGGCCAGGGCTATGGCTACACCTTC.

The chain joins TRBV6-1 to TRBJ2-7; D perhaps matches TRBD1 (5 bases). This CDR3 region has 11 residues. Trimming stripped 5 bases from V and 6 bases from J, with 8 bases between. CDR1 is MNHNS and CDR2 is SASEGT in the germline V gene. In DNA form, the CDR3 reads TGTGCCAGCAGTTACCAGGGCGAGCAGTACTTC. Its translation: CASSYQGEQYF.

The chain employs TRBV5-1 and TRBJ2-7; TRBD1 aligns across 10 bases. The J segment lost 5 bases and the V segment lost 6 bases, leaving 17 bases of the junction unmatched. The CDR3 totals 17 residues. Germline V CDR1 and CDR2: SGHRS, YFSETQ. CDR3 region: CASTLQTGTGEWNEQYF. CDR3 coding DNA: TGCGCCAGCACCTTACAAACCGGGACAGGGGAGTGGAACGAGCAGTACTTC.

The chain joins TRBV6-1 to TRBJ2-7; D is undetermined. V was cut by 2 bases and J by 0 bases, with 11 bases left in between. The germline V gene encodes CDR1 MNHNS and CDR2 SASEGT. The CDR3 is 15 amino acids. The CDR3 here is CASSEYNGSSYEQYF. Written as DNA, the CDR3 is TGTGCCAGCAGTGAATATAATGGCAGCTCCTACGAGCAGTACTTC.

The V call is TRBV29-1, the J call TRBJ2-1, with D possibly matching TRBD2 (5 bases). Trimming stripped 3 bases from V and 0 bases from J, with 12 bases between. This CDR3 spans 15 amino acids. The germline V gene encodes CDR1 SQVTM and CDR2 ANQGSEA. DNA of the CDR3: TGCAGCGTTGACCAATCGGGGAGCTCCTACAATGAGCAGTTCTTC. Translating gives CSVDQSGSSYNEQFF.

The rearrangement links TRBV11-2 to TRBJ2-5; 9 nucleotides align to TRBD1. Germline V gene data show CDR1 as SGHAT and CDR2 as FQNNGV. The CDR3 is made up of 16 amino acids. The ends lost 4 bases at V and 5 bases at J; junction bases unmatched: 11. CDR3 region: CASSSPRTGARETQYF. CDR3 DNA sequence: TGTGCCAGCAGCTCCCCGCGGACAGGGGCCAGGGAGACCCAGTACTTC.